The 18 T cell receptor beta chains reported below all come from one sample, sequenced in a study of T cells after yellow fever vaccination. TCRdb analysed the 5' RACE reads with MiXCR anew, one entry per CDR3 protein. The repertoire holds 250,000 to 350,000 distinct CDR3 sequences, around 7% seen once, with roughly a sixth in the top ten. The sample in question was PBMCs, obtained more than 40 days after the first yellow fever vaccination. These receptors originate from a young man who received the YFV17D yellow fever vaccine.

The table lists this clonotype with a count of one. The chain recombines TRBV6-1 with TRBJ1-5; D uncertain. The CDR3 is made up of 13 amino acids. Germline CDR1 and CDR2: MNHNS and SASEGT. V was pared by 2 bases and J by 7 bases, with 9 bases between. This CDR3 is CASSERNEQPQHF. The DNA for the CDR3 is TGTGCCAGCAGTGAAAGAAACGAACAGCCCCAGCATTTT.

This CDR3 reads CASKGLGTGELFF. In DNA form, the CDR3 reads TGTGCCTCCAAGGGGTTAGGCACCGGGGAGCTGTTTTTT. The rearrangement links TRBV6-2 or TRBV6-3 to TRBJ2-2, with D possibly TRBD1 on 5 matching bases. The germline V gene has CDR1 MNHEY and CDR2 SVGEGT. The ends were cut back, 11 bases at V and 4 bases at J, with 14 bases in the middle. The length of the CDR3 is 13 residues.

This clonotype was seen at least ten times. This rearrangement joins TRBV18 to TRBJ1-2, with 7 bases lining up with TRBD1. Germline lookup yields CDR1 KGHSH and CDR2 LQKENI. The V gene end was trimmed by 4 bases and the J gene end by 5 bases; junction bases not matched to a gene: 7. This CDR3 comprises 14 residues. As DNA, the CDR3 is TGTGCCAGCTCACTTGGACAGGACGAATATGGCTACACCTTC. Residues: CASSLGQDEYGYTF.

This clonotype has a count of ten or more. The chain combines TRBV29-1 with TRBJ2-5; D is uncertain. Trimming took off 2 bases at V and 3 bases at J, with 13 bases between the two ends. The CDR3 is 14 residues long. Germline assignment: CDR1 SQVTM and CDR2 ANQGSEA. CDR3 sequence reads: CSVETRWEEETQYF. CDR3 bases: TGCAGCGTTGAAACCCGCTGGGAAGAAGAGACCCAGTACTTC.

This clonotype was counted only a few times. The chain carries TRBV5-6 and TRBJ1-6; D ambiguous. The CDR3 loop spans 17 amino acids. Per germline, CDR1 SGHDT and CDR2 YYEEEE. The V and J ends lost 0 bases and 2 bases respectively, with 12 bases between them. The CDR3 nucleotides are TGTGCCAGCAGCTTGGCCGAGGACGGCCCCTATAATTCACCCCTCCACTTT. Its protein is CASSLAEDGPYNSPLHF.

This clonotype was observed a handful of times. This rearrangement joins TRBV20-1 to TRBJ2-2; D is perhaps TRBD2 (7 bases). CDR3 size: 14 residues. V lost 6 bases to trimming and J lost 7 bases, with 18 bases between them. The germline V gene has CDR1 DFQATT and CDR2 SNEGSKA (reference sequence). The CDR3 coding sequence is TGCAGTGCCCCGGGTACAGGGAGGGTCGGGGAGCTGTTTTTT. Protein: CSAPGTGRVGELFF.

The chain couples TRBV28 to TRBJ2-3; TRBD2 matches 9 bases. The CDR3 contains 14 residues. Germline lookup yields CDR1 MDHEN and CDR2 SYDVKM. Trimming cost V 7 bases and J 2 bases; bases outside gene matches: 4. DNA for the CDR3: TGTGCCAGCAAAGGCGGGGGGGTCACAGATACGCAGTATTTT. It yields the protein CASKGGGVTDTQYF.

The chain is built from TRBV7-2 and TRBJ1-4, with a tentative D call TRBD1 (5 bases). V was cut by 7 bases and J by 4 bases, with 16 bases left in between. Germline V gene sequence: CDR1 SGHTA, CDR2 FQGNSA. The CDR3 consists of 15 residues. Here the CDR3 reads CASTPPGSSNEKLFF. DNA for the CDR3: TGTGCCAGCACCCCTCCAGGGTCGAGTAATGAAAAACTGTTTTTT.

In this sample, this clonotype turned up a few times. This chain links TRBV29-1 with TRBJ2-3, with D hard to call. Trimming stripped 5 bases from V and 0 bases from J, with 6 bases between. Per the germline V gene, CDR1 is SQVTM and CDR2 is ANQGSEA. The CDR3 runs 12 residues. As DNA, the CDR3 is TGCAGCGTTATGATTAGCACAGATACGCAGTATTTT. Its protein is CSVMISTDTQYF.

The V gene is TRBV6-5, the J gene TRBJ2-1; D gene uncertain. This CDR3 contains 13 residues. V lost 3 bases and J 5 bases, leaving 8 bases between the germline ends. Germline V CDR1 and CDR2: MNHEY, SVGAGI. The DNA of the CDR3 is TGTGCCAGCAGTTATAGGTCGGACAATGAGCAGTTCTTC. Translation gives CASSYRSDNEQFF.

This chain joins TRBV4-1 and TRBJ1-5; D call uncertain. Trimming stripped 2 bases from V and 0 bases from J, with 8 bases between. The V gene's germline CDR1 is MGHRA and CDR2 YSYEKL. The CDR3 consists of 15 residues. The CDR3 sequence: CASSQRAVSNQPQHF. CDR3 coding DNA: TGCGCCAGCAGCCAACGGGCAGTTAGCAATCAGCCCCAGCATTTT.

This clonotype was detected ten times or more. The chain is built from TRBV6-5 and TRBJ2-1, with TRBD2 matching 9 bases. The germline gives CDR1 MNHEY, CDR2 SVGAGI. V trimming: 2 bases; J trimming: 5 bases; junction bases outside the gene matches: 4. CDR3 length: 15 residues. This CDR3 reads CASSYVAGEDNEQFF. In nucleotides, the CDR3 is TGTGCCAGCAGTTACGTAGCGGGGGAGGACAATGAGCAGTTCTTC.

This clonotype was found many times. The chain recombines TRBV20-1 with TRBJ2-5, with D unresolved. The V gene lost 1 base and the J gene lost 1 base, with 7 bases spanning the gap. This CDR3 spans 13 amino acids. The germline gives CDR1 DFQATT, CDR2 SNEGSKA (reference sequence). The CDR3 nucleotides are TGCAGTGCTAGAGGGCATACCCAAGAGACCCAGTACTTC. Translation gives CSARGHTQETQYF.

This clonotype was recorded a few times. This rearrangement joins TRBV7-6 to TRBJ1-1; the D is unclear. Deletions cut 5 bases from V and 1 base from J, with 14 bases between. The CDR3 runs to 15 residues. In germline, CDR1 is SGHVS, CDR2 FNYEAQ. CDR3: CASSPYNFGNTEAFF. In DNA form, the CDR3 reads TGTGCCAGCAGCCCATATAACTTCGGGAACACTGAAGCTTTCTTT. The whole variable domain, remainder taken from reference TRBV7-6 and TRBJ1-1, is GAGVSQSPRYKVTKRGQDVALRCDPISGHVSLYWYRQALGQGPEFLTYFNYEAQQDKSGLPNDRFSAERPEGSISTLTIQRTEQRDSAMYRCASSPYNFGNTEAFFGQGTRLTVV.

The gene calls are TRBV7-8 and TRBJ1-4; D perhaps matches TRBD1 (5 bases). Trimming cost V 6 bases and J 2 bases, with 10 bases left between them. The CDR3 is made up of 14 amino acids. In germline, CDR1 is SGHVS, CDR2 FQNEAQ. CDR3 coding DNA: TGTGCCAGCAGAGCAGGGTACACTAATGAAAAACTGTTTTTT. Protein product: CASRAGYTNEKLFF.

Ten or more counts support this clonotype. The V call is TRBV6-5, the J call TRBJ1-2, with D maybe TRBD1 (5 bases). Trimming left V 0 bases short and J 4 bases short, with 12 bases between. The CDR3 is 15 amino acids. The germline V gene has CDR1 MNHEY and CDR2 SVGAGI. CDR3 DNA sequence: TGTGCCAGCAGTTACTCTTTCGGGACGGCCTATGGCTACACCTTC. Translation: CASSYSFGTAYGYTF.

This clonotype came up a few times. This rearrangement joins TRBV6-5 to TRBJ2-1; unclear D gene. The V gene lost 2 bases and the J gene lost 10 bases, with 15 bases spanning the gap. The CDR3 totals 14 residues. In germline, CDR1 is MNHEY, CDR2 SVGAGI. CDR3 sequence: CASSYGASLVEQFF. The CDR3 DNA reads TGTGCCAGCAGTTACGGAGCTTCGTTGGTAGAGCAGTTCTTC.

This clonotype was detected only a few times. The genes are TRBV4-1 and TRBJ2-3; TRBD1 agrees at 7 bases. The V segment lost 0 bases and the J segment 3 bases; nucleotides outside the gene matches: 6. The CDR3 is 16 amino acids. CDR1 is MGHRA and CDR2 is YSYEKL in the germline V gene. DNA for the CDR3: TGCGCCAGCAGCCAAGATCCCCAGGGGGTAACAGATACGCAGTATTTT. It yields the protein CASSQDPQGVTDTQYF.